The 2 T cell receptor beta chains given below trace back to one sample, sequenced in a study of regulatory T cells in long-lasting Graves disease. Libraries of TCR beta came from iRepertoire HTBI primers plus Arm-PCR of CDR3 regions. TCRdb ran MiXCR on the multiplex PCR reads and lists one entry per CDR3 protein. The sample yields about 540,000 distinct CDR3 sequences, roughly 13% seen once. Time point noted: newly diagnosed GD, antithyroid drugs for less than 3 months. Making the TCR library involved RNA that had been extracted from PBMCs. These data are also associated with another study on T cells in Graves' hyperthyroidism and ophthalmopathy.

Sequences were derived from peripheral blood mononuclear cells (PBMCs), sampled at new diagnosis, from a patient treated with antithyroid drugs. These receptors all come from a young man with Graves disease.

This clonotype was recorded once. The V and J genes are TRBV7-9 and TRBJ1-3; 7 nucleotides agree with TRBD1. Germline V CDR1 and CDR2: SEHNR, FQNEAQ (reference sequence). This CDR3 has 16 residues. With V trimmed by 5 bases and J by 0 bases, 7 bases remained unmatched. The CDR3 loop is CASSLQGSFSGNTIYF. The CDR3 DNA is TGTGCCAGCAGCCTACAGGGGTCTTTCTCTGGAAACACCATATATTTT. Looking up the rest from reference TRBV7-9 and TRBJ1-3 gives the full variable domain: DTGVSQNPRHKITKRGQNVTFRCDPISEHNRLYWYRQTLGQGPEFLTYFQNEAQLEKSRLLSDRFSAERPKGSFSTLEIQRTEQGDSAMYLCASSLQGSFSGNTIYFGEGSWLTVV.

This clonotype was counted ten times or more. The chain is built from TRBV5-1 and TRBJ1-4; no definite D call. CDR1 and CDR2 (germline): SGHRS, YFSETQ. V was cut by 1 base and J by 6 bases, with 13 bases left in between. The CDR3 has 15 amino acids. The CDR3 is CASSLFGSSDEKLFF. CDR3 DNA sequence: TGCGCCAGCAGCTTGTTCGGGTCCTCGGATGAAAAACTGTTTTTT.